Listed below are T cell receptor beta chains from one sample, sequenced in a study of shared clonotypes between healthy human individuals. Libraries were prepared by immunoSEQ multiplex PCR; TCRdb keeps only in-frame clonotypes and omits some of them. There are fewer than 600,000 clones in the sample; about four fifths occur only once, and roughly 13% lies in the top ten. Material: PBMCs. Receptors originate from a woman in her thirties or forties in good health. Some clones in this sample may be carry-over from other donors' samples. Both conserved end residues are trimmed from each CDR3. Clone size is stated in some rows and not others, as once, few, many or a class when expanded.

CDR3aa	j_gene	abundance	v_gene
ASSSGIAGETQY	TRBJ2-5	many	TRBV7-8
ASTQTIGSYNEQF	TRBJ2-1	-	TRBV19
ASSQDGVDTQY	TRBJ2-3	-	TRBV4-2
ASSPTNRAGELF	TRBJ2-2	-	TRBV18
ASSFQTSPGELF	TRBJ2-2	-	TRBV9
ASSLSIDRGETQY	TRBJ2-5	-	TRBV27
ASSLRSGGAYEQY	TRBJ2-7	-	TRBV11-2
ASSATSGRNIQY	TRBJ2-4	-	TRBV11-1
ASSFGEVQETQY	TRBJ2-5	few	TRBV7-2
ASRPHRGLNTEAF	TRBJ1-1	once	TRBV6-5
ASSLSWTSNEQF	TRBJ2-1	-	TRBV7-2
ASSVSGGYTEAF	TRBJ1-1	-	TRBV6-1
ASSDGQASGNTIY	TRBJ1-3	few	TRBV6-1
ASSAAGTGGWETQY	TRBJ2-5	-	TRBV6-1
ASSLLSGTYNEQF	TRBJ2-1	-	TRBV7-6
ASSPSSYEQY	TRBJ2-7	-	TRBV27
ASSVRSDPETQY	TRBJ2-5	-	TRBV9
ASSPGQDYNEQF	TRBJ2-1	-	TRBV6-1
ASSPPASPRDGYT	TRBJ1-2	few	TRBV19